One sample yielded the 14 T cell receptor beta chains listed below, sequenced in a study of cytomegalovirus exposure and HLA in healthy donors. Data came from immunoSEQ multiplex PCR; TCRdb stores just in-frame clones and leaves some out. In the table there are about 190,000 clones, about four fifths of which are singletons. Sequencing input: PBMCs. These receptors were collected from a young man in good health and CMV-seropositive.

The rearrangement joins TRBV7-8 to TRBJ2-7; D may be TRBD1 (6 bases). The CDR3 runs 13 residues. Looked up from germline, CDR1 is SGHVS and CDR2 is FQNEAQ. V lost 4 bases and J 4 bases, leaving 11 bases between the germline ends. CDR3 DNA sequence: TGTGCCAGCAGCTCCCAAGGGGGTTACGAGCAGTACTTC. Amino acid sequence: CASSSQGGYEQYF.

The V call is TRBV19, the J call TRBJ1-2, with a possible D match to TRBD1 (6 bases). With 2 bases removed from V and 1 base from J, the gap between germline ends came to 20 bases. Germline CDR1 is LNHDA and CDR2 is SQIVND (reference sequence). The CDR3 runs 18 residues. This chain's CDR3 is CASSIPPGHQQINYGYTF. CDR3 nucleotide sequence: TGTGCCAGTAGTATACCCCCGGGACACCAACAAATTAACTATGGCTACACCTTC. The complete variable domain, with remaining parts taken from reference TRBV19 and TRBJ1-2, reads DGGITQSPKYLFRKEGQNVTLSCEQNLNHDAMYWYRQDPGQGLRLIYYSQIVNDFQKGDIAEGYSVSREKKESFPLTVTSAQKNPTAFYLCASSIPPGHQQINYGYTFGSGTRLTVV.

V is TRBV15 and J is TRBJ2-1; maybe TRBD2 (6 bases). Deletions cut 7 bases from V and 0 bases from J, with 19 bases between. The CDR3 contains 17 residues. Germline V gene sequence: CDR1 LNHNV, CDR2 YYDKDF (reference sequence). CDR3 sequence reads: CATTERAPFSSYNEQFF. The CDR3 bases are TGTGCCACCACGGAGCGGGCCCCTTTTAGCTCCTACAATGAGCAGTTCTTC.

The chain recombines TRBV7-9 with TRBJ2-1, with 8 bases matching TRBD2. This CDR3 region has 13 residues. The J segment lost 6 bases and the V segment lost 10 bases, leaving 8 bases of the junction unmatched. Germline values: CDR1 SEHNR, CDR2 FQNEAQ (reference sequence). CDR3: CATTSGRSNEQFF. The CDR3 DNA reads as TGTGCCACCACTAGCGGAAGGAGCAATGAGCAGTTCTTC.

CDR3 in DNA: TGTGCCAGTTCCGACACCTCTGGAAACACCATATATTTT. As protein: CASSDTSGNTIYF. The chain couples TRBV19 to TRBJ1-3; no clear D gene. The CDR3 length is 13 residues. Germline CDR1 LNHDA, CDR2 SQIVND (reference sequence). V shed 8 bases and J shed 0 bases, with 8 bases lying between them.

The chain recombines TRBV13 with TRBJ1-3; 9 bases are shared with TRBD1. J gave up 3 bases and V 3 bases, and 0 bases lay outside the gene matches. Germline V CDR1 and CDR2: PRHDT, FYEKMQ (reference sequence). The CDR3 has 14 amino acids. The CDR3 reads CASSLDRGGNTIYF. The CDR3 DNA follows: TGTGCCAGCAGCTTGGACAGGGGTGGAAACACCATATATTTT.

The chain couples TRBV19 to TRBJ1-5; D may be TRBD1 (5 bases). The CDR3 consists of 14 residues. Looked up from germline, CDR1 is LNHDA and CDR2 is SQIVND (reference sequence). Deletions cut 6 bases from V and 2 bases from J, with 11 bases between. CDR3 amino acids: CASRTARGNQPQHF. Here the CDR3 DNA reads TGTGCCAGTAGGACGGCCAGGGGCAATCAGCCCCAGCATTTT.

V is TRBV6-1 and J is TRBJ2-7, with D maybe TRBD1 (5 bases). Deletions cut 0 bases from V and 4 bases from J, with 13 bases between. Germline CDR1 and CDR2: MNHNS and SASEGT. The CDR3 sequence is 15 residues long. The CDR3 coding sequence is TGTGCCAGCAGTGAAGCGGGTCAGGGCTCTTACGAGCAGTACTTC. Protein sequence: CASSEAGQGSYEQYF.

This clone was seen once. This sequence joins TRBV30 and TRBJ2-1; 12 bases agree with TRBD2. CDR3 length equals 18 residues. Germline CDR1 is GTSNPN and CDR2 is SVGIG (reference sequence). V lost 0 bases, J lost 10 bases, and 16 bases stayed unmatched. CDR3 sequence reads: CAWSVQVLAGGISKEQFF. The CDR3 DNA reads as TGTGCCTGGAGTGTGCAGGTACTAGCGGGAGGTATCTCTAAAGAGCAGTTCTTC.

CDR3 bases: TGTGCCTGCAGCACCGAAGAGACAGGGGAAGAGACCCAGTACTTC. Protein sequence: CACSTEETGEETQYF. The chain carries TRBV30 and TRBJ2-5, with TRBD1 matching 8 bases. Germline loops: CDR1 GTSNPN, CDR2 SVGIG (reference sequence). This CDR3 contains 15 residues. V dropped 6 bases and J dropped 3; count of bases not matched to a gene: 12.

This sequence joins TRBV28 and TRBJ2-1; 11 bases align to TRBD2. Trimming took 2 bases from V and 12 from J; bases not matched to a gene: 9. The CDR3 has 15 amino acids. CDR1 is MDHEN, CDR2 SYDVKM, per germline. The CDR3: CASSLGLAGGPGQFF. CDR3 sequence (DNA): TGTGCCAGCAGTTTAGGCCTAGCGGGAGGCCCTGGGCAGTTCTTC.

This chain uses TRBV9 with TRBJ1-2, with D uncertain. Germline V gene sequence: CDR1 SGDLS, CDR2 YYNGEE. The V end was cut by 4 bases, the J end by 5 bases, with 15 bases between. The CDR3 covers 14 residues. The DNA for the CDR3 is TGTGCCAGCAGCCCTAGCCAGAGTAGGTATGGCTACACCTTC. This sequence encodes CASSPSQSRYGYTF.

The chain carries TRBV2 and TRBJ2-2, with D possibly TRBD2 on 7 matching bases. The germline V gene has CDR1 SNHLY and CDR2 FYNNEI. Deletions cut 5 bases from V and 0 bases from J, with 13 bases between. CDR3 length equals 16 residues. CDR3 sequence reads: CASSLRGGANTGELFF. The CDR3 nucleotides are TGTGCCAGCAGTTTGAGGGGGGGGGCGAACACCGGGGAGCTGTTTTTT.

The chain recombines TRBV6-5 with TRBJ1-5, with D unclear. The V gene lost 4 bases and the J gene lost 5 bases, with 12 bases spanning the gap. Germline-derived CDR1 and CDR2 are MNHEY and SVGAGI. This CDR3 has 14 amino acids. CDR3 sequence (DNA): TGTGCCAGCAGTTTTACAAGCGGCGATCAGCCCCAGCATTTT. Residues: CASSFTSGDQPQHF.